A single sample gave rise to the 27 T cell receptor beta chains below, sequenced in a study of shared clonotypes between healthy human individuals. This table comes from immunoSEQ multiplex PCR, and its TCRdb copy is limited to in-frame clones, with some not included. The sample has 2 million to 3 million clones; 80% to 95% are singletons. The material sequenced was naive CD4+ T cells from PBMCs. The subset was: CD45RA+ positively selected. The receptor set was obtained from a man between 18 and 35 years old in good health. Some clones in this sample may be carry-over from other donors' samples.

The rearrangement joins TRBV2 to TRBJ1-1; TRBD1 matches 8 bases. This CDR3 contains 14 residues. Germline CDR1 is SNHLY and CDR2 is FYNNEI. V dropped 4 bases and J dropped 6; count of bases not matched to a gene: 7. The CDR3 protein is CASSVQGADAEAFF. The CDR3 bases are TGTGCCAGCAGTGTCCAGGGGGCCGACGCTGAAGCTTTCTTT.

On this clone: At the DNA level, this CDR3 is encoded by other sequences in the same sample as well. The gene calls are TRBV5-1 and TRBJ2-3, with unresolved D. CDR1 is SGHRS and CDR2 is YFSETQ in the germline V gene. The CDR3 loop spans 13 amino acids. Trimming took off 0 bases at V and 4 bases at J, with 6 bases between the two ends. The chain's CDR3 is CASSLAVPDTQYF. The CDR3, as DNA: TGCGCCAGCAGCTTGGCCGTCCCAGATACGCAGTATTTT. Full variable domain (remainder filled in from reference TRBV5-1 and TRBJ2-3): KAGVTQTPRYLIKTRGQQVTLSCSPISGHRSVSWYQQTPGQGLQFLFEYFSETQRNKGNFPGRFSGRQFSNSRSEMNVSTLELGDSALYLCASSLAVPDTQYFGPGTRLTVL.

CDR3 DNA sequence: TGTGCCAGCAGCACCCAGGCAGGGAATGGGCAGCCCCAGCATTTT. Translated: CASSTQAGNGQPQHF. This chain uses TRBV28 with TRBJ1-5; a possible D gene is TRBD1 (5 bases). V was pared by 6 bases and J by 7 bases, with 19 bases between. The CDR3 runs to 15 residues. Germline values: CDR1 MDHEN, CDR2 SYDVKM.

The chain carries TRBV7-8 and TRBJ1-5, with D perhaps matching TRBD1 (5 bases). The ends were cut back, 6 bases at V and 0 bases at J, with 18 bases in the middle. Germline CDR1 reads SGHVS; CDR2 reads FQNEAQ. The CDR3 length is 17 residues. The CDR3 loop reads CASRPGSTDFSNQPQHF. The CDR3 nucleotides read TGTGCCAGCAGGCCAGGGTCGACAGACTTTAGCAATCAGCCCCAGCATTTT. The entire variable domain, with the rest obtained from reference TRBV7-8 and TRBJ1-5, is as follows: GAGVSQSPRYKVAKRGQDVALRCDPISGHVSLFWYQQALGQGPEFLTYFQNEAQLDKSGLPSDRFFAERPEGSVSTLKIQRTQQEDSAVYLCASRPGSTDFSNQPQHFGDGTRLSIL.

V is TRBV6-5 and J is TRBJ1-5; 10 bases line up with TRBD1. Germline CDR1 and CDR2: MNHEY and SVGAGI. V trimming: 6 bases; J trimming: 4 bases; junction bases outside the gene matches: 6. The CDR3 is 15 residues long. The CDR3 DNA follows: TGTGCCAGCAGGCGACAGGGGGCCAGGAATCAGCCCCAGCATTTT. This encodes CASRRQGARNQPQHF.

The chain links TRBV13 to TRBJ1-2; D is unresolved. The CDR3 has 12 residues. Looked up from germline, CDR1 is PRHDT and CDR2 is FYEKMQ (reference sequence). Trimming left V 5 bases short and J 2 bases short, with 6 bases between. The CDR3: CASSERNYGYTF. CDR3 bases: TGTGCCAGCAGCGAGAGGAACTATGGCTACACCTTC.

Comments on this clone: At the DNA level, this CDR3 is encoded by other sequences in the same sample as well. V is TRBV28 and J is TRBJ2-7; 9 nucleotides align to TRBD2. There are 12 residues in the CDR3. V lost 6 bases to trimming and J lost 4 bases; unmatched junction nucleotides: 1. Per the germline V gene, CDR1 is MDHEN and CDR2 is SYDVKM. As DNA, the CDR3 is TGTGCCAGCAGCAGCGGGGGGTACGAGCAGTACTTC. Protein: CASSSGGYEQYF.

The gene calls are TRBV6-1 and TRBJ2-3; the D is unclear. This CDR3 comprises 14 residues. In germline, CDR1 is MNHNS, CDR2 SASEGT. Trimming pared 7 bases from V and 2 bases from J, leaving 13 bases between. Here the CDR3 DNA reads TGTGCCAGCACCGTGCAAAGAATCACAGATACGCAGTATTTT. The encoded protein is CASTVQRITDTQYF.

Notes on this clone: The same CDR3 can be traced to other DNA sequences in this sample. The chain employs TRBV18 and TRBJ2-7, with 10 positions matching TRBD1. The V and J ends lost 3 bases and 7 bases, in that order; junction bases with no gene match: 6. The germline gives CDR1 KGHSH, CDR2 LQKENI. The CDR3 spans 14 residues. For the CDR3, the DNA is TGTGCCAGCTCACCCGGGACAGGGGTTGGGGAGCAGTACTTC. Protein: CASSPGTGVGEQYF.

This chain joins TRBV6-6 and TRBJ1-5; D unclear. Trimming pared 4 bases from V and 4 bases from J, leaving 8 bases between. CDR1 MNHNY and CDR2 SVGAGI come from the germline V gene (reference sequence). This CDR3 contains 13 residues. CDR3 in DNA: TGTGCCAGCAGTTCACTCGGGAATCAGCCCCAGCATTTT. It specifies CASSSLGNQPQHF.

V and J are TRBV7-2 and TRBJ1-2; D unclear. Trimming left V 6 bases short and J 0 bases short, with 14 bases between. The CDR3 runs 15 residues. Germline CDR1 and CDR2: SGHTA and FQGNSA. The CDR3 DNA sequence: TGTGCCAGCAGTCCCCGGACGGCGGCTAACTATGGCTACACCTTC. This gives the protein CASSPRTAANYGYTF.

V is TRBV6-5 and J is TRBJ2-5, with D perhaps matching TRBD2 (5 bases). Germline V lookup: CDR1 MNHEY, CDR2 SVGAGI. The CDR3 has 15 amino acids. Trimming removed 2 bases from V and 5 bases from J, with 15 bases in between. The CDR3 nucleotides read TGTGCCAGCAGTTACCGGGGTGTAGTGGCTGAGACCCAGTACTTC. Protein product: CASSYRGVVAETQYF.

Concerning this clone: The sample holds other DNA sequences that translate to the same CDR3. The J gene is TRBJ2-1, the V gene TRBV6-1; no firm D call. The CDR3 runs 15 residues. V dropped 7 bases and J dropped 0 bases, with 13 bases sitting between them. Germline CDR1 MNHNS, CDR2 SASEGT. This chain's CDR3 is CASIPGRSSYNEQFF. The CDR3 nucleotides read TGTGCCAGCATCCCCGGACGGTCCTCCTACAATGAGCAGTTCTTC.

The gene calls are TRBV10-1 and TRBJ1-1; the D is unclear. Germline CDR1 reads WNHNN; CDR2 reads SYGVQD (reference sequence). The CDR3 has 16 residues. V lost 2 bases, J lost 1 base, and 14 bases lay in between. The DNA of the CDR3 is TGCGCCAGCAGTGAGCAACGGGTTGGGGAGAACACTGAAGCTTTCTTT. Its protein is CASSEQRVGENTEAFF.

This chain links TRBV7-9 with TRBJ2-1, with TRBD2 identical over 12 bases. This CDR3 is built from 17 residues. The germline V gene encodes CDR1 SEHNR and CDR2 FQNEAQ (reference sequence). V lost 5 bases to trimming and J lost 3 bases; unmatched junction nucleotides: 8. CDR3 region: CASSAVLLAGGYNEQFF. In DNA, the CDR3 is TGTGCCAGCAGCGCAGTGCTACTAGCGGGAGGCTACAATGAGCAGTTCTTC. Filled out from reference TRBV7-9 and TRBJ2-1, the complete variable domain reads DTGVSQNPRHKITKRGQNVTFRCDPISEHNRLYWYRQTLGQGPEFLTYFQNEAQLEKSRLLSDRFSAERPKGSFSTLEIQRTEQGDSAMYLCASSAVLLAGGYNEQFFGPGTRLTVL.

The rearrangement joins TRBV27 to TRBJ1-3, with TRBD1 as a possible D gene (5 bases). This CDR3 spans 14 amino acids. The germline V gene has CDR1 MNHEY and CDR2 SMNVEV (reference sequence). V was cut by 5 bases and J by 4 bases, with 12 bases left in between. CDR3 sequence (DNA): TGTGCCAGCAGTAGCGGGGGAGCGGGAAACACCATATATTTT. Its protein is CASSSGGAGNTIYF.

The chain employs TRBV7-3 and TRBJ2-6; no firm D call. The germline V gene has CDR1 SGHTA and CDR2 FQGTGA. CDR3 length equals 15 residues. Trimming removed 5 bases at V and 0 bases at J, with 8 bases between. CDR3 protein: CASSRFSSGANVLTF. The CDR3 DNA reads TGTGCCAGCAGCCGATTTAGCTCTGGGGCCAACGTCCTGACTTTC.

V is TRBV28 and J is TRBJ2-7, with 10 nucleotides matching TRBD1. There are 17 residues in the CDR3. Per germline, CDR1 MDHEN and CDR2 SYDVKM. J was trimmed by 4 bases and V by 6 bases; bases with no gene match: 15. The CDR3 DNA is TGTGCCAGCAGCAATCCTATCCTTGGGACAGGGGAATACGAGCAGTACTTC. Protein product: CASSNPILGTGEYEQYF.

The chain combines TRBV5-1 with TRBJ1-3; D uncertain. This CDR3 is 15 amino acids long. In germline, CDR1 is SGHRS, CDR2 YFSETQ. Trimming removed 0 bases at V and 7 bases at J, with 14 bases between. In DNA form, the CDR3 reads TGCGCCAGCAGCTTGGGACCCTCTGCCTGGAACACCATATATTTT. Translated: CASSLGPSAWNTIYF.

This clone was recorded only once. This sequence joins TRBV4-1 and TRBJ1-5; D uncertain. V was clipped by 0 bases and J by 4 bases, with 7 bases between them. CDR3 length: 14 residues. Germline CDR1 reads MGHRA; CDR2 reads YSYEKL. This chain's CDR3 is CASSQDAQNQPQHF. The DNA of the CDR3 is TGCGCCAGCAGCCAAGACGCTCAGAATCAGCCCCAGCATTTT.

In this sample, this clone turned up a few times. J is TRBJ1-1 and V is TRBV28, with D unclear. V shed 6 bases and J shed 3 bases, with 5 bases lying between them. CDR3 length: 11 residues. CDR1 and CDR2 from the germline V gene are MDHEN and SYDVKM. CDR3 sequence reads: CASRVDTEAFF. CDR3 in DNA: TGTGCCAGCAGAGTTGACACTGAAGCTTTCTTT.

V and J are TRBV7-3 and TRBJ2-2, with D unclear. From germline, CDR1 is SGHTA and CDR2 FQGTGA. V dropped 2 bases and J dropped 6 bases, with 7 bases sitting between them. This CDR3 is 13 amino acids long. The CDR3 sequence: CASSLRAAGELFF. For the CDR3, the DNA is TGTGCCAGCAGCTTACGGGCGGCCGGGGAGCTGTTTTTT.

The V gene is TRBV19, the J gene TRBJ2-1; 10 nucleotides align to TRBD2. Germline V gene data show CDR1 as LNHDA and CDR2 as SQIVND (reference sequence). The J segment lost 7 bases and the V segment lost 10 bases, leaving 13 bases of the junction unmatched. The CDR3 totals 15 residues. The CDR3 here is CATKRGTSVVNEQFF. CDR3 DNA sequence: TGTGCCACGAAAAGGGGGACTAGCGTTGTGAATGAGCAGTTCTTC.

The CDR3, as DNA: TGTGCCAGCAGCTTAGTACCCGGACTTCCTAACGAGCAGTACTTC. Amino acids: CASSLVPGLPNEQYF. The chain joins TRBV7-2 to TRBJ2-7, with D perhaps matching TRBD2 (5 bases). V was shortened by 1 base and J by 5 bases, with 15 bases between the two germline ends. The CDR3 covers 15 residues. Germline V gene sequence: CDR1 SGHTA, CDR2 FQGNSA.

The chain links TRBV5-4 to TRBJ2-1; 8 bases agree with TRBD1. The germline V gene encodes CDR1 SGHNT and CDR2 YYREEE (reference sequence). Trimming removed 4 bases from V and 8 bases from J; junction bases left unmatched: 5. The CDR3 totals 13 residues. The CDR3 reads CASSPAQGDEQFF. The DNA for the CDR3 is TGTGCCAGCAGCCCCGCACAGGGGGATGAGCAGTTCTTC. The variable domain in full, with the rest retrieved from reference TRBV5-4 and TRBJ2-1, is ETGVTQSPTHLIKTRGQQVTLRCSSQSGHNTVSWYQQALGQGPQFIFQYYREEENGRGNFPPRFSGLQFPNYSSELNVNALELDDSALYLCASSPAQGDEQFFGPGTRLTVL.

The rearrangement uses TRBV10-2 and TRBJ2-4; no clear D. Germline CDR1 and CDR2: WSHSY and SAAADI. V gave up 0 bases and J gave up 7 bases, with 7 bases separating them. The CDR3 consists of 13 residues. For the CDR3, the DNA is TGCGCCAGCAGTGAGTCGGCCAGGAACATTCAGTACTTC. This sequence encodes CASSESARNIQYF.

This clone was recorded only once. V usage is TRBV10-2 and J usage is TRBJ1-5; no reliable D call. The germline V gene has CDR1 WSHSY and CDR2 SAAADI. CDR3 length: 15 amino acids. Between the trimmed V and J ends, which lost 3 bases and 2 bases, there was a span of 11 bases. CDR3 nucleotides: TGCGCCAGCAGTGACGAGCCCCGGGGCAATCAGCCCCAGCATTTT. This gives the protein CASSDEPRGNQPQHF.